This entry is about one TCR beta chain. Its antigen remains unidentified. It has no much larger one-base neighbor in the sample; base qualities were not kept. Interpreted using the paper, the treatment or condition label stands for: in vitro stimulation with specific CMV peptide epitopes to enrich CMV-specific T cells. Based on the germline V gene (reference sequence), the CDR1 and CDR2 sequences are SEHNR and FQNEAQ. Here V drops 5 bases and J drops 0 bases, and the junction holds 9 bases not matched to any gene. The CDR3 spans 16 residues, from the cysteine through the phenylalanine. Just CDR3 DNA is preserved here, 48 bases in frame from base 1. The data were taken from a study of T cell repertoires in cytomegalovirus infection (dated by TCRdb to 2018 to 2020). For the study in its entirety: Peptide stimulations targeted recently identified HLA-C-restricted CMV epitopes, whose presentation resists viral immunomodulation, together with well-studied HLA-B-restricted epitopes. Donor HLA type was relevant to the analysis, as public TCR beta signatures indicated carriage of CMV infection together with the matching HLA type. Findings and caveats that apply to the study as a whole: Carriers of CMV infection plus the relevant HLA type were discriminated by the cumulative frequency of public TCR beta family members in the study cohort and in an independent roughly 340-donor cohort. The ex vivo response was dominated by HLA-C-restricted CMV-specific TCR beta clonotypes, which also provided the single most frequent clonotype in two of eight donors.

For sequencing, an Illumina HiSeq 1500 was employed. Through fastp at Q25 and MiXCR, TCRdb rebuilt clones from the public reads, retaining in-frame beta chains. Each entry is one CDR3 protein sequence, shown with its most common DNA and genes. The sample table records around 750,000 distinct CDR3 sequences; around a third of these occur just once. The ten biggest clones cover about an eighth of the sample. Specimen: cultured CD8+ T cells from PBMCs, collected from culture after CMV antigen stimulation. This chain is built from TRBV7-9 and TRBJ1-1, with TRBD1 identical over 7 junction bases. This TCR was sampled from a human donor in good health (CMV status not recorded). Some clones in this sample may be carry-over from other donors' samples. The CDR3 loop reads CASSPQGGSMNTEAFF. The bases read TGTGCCAGCAGCCCCCAAGGGGGCAGCATGAACACTGAAGCTTTCTTT.